This is a list of T cell receptor beta chains from one sample in a study of OX40 agonist ivuxolimab in advanced cancers. Sequencing used immunoSEQ multiplex PCR; TCRdb keeps in-frame clones, though not all of them. The profile shows 55,000 to 80,000 clones, 70% to 90% of them singletons. Specimen: CD4+ or CD8+ T cells sorted from blood, collected in a trial of the OX40 agonist ivuxolimab. Receptors were obtained from an adult with an advanced solid tumor such as melanoma, head and neck, liver or kidney cancer. The CDR3 runs from the conserved cysteine through the conserved F or W. A D gene is named only where the DNA matches it firmly. The size entry is marked missing in some rows and otherwise reads once, few, many or a size class.

clone_size	v_call	j_call	d_call	cdr3_nt	cdr3_aa
few	TRBV5-5	TRBJ2-2	NA	TGTGCCAGCAGCTTCAGCCCCCGAGGTTTAGGGGAGCTGTTTTTT	CASSFSPRGLGELFF
NA	TRBV4-1	TRBJ1-4	TRBD1	TGCGCCAGCAGCCAACCCGGGACAGCTAATGAAAAACTGTTTTTT	CASSQPGTANEKLFF
NA	TRBV7-3	TRBJ2-3	NA	TGTGCCAGCAGCTTAGGACTCCGCACAGATACGCAGTATTTT	CASSLGLRTDTQYF
once	TRBV4-1	TRBJ2-3	NA	TGCGCCAGCAGCCAAGATCTCGGGACACCTAGCACAGATACGCAGTATTTT	CASSQDLGTPSTDTQYF
NA	TRBV5-1	TRBJ2-1	NA	TGCGCCAGCAGCCCTAACCGGGTCGGAGATGAGCAGTTCTTC	CASSPNRVGDEQFF
once	TRBV28	TRBJ1-1	NA	TGTGCCAGCAGGGGGGCCCCAGCGGACACTGAAGCTTTCTTT	CASRGAPADTEAFF
NA	TRBV9	TRBJ1-3	NA	TGTGCCAGCAGCGCCACAGGAGAGTCCGGAAACACCATATATTTT	CASSATGESGNTIYF
once	TRBV4-2	TRBJ1-1	NA	TGTGCCAGCAGCCAAGATAGGGCAGGGGAGGCTGAAGCTTTCTTT	CASSQDRAGEAEAFF
NA	TRBV5-1	TRBJ2-1	NA	TGCGCCAGCAGCTTGGAAGACTGGGGTGAGCAGTTCTTC	CASSLEDWGEQFF
NA	TRBV2	TRBJ1-1	TRBD1	TGTGCCAGCAGTCGCCTTGGACAGGTAGCTTTCTTT	CASSRLGQVAFF
NA	TRBV2	TRBJ2-7	TRBD1	TGTGCCAGCAGCAGGGACAGGGGTTTGTACGAGCAGTACTTC	CASSRDRGLYEQYF
NA	TRBV6-1	TRBJ2-7	NA	TGTGCCAGCAGTGTAAGCAATCGAGAAGGGTCGCAGTACTTC	CASSVSNREGSQYF
NA	TRBV2	TRBJ2-1	NA	TGTGCCAGCAGTGAAGGGGGACCCAACTACAATGAGCAGTTCTTC	CASSEGGPNYNEQFF
NA	TRBV7-9	TRBJ2-3	NA	TGTGCCAGCAGCTTAGACTCGGCGGATACGCAGTATTTT	CASSLDSADTQYF
NA	TRBV5-8	TRBJ1-5	NA	TGTGCCAGCAGCCCATTTAGCAATCAGCCCCAGCATTTT	CASSPFSNQPQHF
NA	TRBV5-1	TRBJ2-5	NA	TGCGCCAGCAGTGATTTTAGCGGCGTTCAAGAGACCCAGTACTTC	CASSDFSGVQETQYF
NA	TRBV6-1	TRBJ1-1	NA	TGTGCCACCCGACAACAAATGAACACTGAAGCTTTCTTT	CATRQQMNTEAFF
NA	TRBV19	TRBJ2-1	NA	TGTGCCAGTAGTATACAGGTGGGGGATGAGCAGTTCTTC	CASSIQVGDEQFF
NA	TRBV4-1	TRBJ1-1	NA	TGCGCCAGCAGGTCGGCAGTTAGCACTGAAGCTTTCTTT	CASRSAVSTEAFF
NA	TRBV29-1	TRBJ2-1	NA	TGCAGCGTCCCAGCGGTACACTCCTACAATGAGCAGTTCTTC	CSVPAVHSYNEQFF
few	TRBV19	TRBJ1-1	TRBD1	TGTGCCAGTAGTCTTCGACAGGGCGGGACTGAAGCTTTCTTT	CASSLRQGGTEAFF
NA	TRBV27	TRBJ2-7	NA	TGTGCCAGCACCTCTTGGTGGGGGGACTACGAGCAGTACTTC	CASTSWWGDYEQYF
once	TRBV5-1	TRBJ2-7	TRBD1	TGCGCCAGCAGCTTGGCAGGGGGCTCTTTCGACGAGCAGTACTTC	CASSLAGGSFDEQYF
NA	TRBV27	TRBJ2-3	TRBD2	TGTGCCAGCAGTTTAATGTGGCGCGGGGGGGCCGGCACAGATACGCAGTATTTT	CASSLMWRGGAGTDTQYF
NA	TRBV6-6	TRBJ2-7	NA	TGTGCCAGCAGTTTTCTCGGCGAGCAGTACTTC	CASSFLGEQYF
NA	TRBV5-1	TRBJ2-3	TRBD1	TGCGCCAGCAGGCCAGGACAGGGGGCAGATACGCAGTATTTT	CASRPGQGADTQYF
NA	TRBV28	TRBJ2-3	NA	TGTGCCAGCAGTTCTCAGGGATTGAGCACAGATACGCAGTATTTT	CASSSQGLSTDTQYF
NA	TRBV28	TRBJ1-4	NA	TGTGCCAGCAGCCCATTGGGGGGGACTAATGAAAAACTGTTTTTT	CASSPLGGTNEKLFF
NA	TRBV30	TRBJ1-5	TRBD1	TGTGCCTGGAGTCCCCGGACAGGTGGATTTAGCAATCAGCCCCGGCATTTT	CAWSPRTGGFSNQPRHF
NA	TRBV7-6	TRBJ2-5	NA	TGTGCCAGCAGAGGTTCGGCCCTGACGGAGACCCAGTACTTC	CASRGSALTETQYF
NA	TRBV18	TRBJ2-1	NA	TGTGCCAGCTCACCACAGACTGATTCCTACAATGAGCAGTTCTTC	CASSPQTDSYNEQFF
NA	TRBV6-1	TRBJ1-1	NA	TGTGCCAGCAGTGAAACTGGAGGGAACACTGAAGCTTTCTTT	CASSETGGNTEAFF
NA	TRBV28	TRBJ2-7	TRBD1	TGTGCCAGCAGTTCCCGGGACAGGGGTAAAAAAGGCTACGAGCAGTACTTC	CASSSRDRGKKGYEQYF
NA	TRBV11-3	TRBJ2-3	NA	TGTGCCAGCAGCTCCCCCGGGACGTATGATACGCAGTATTTT	CASSSPGTYDTQYF
NA	TRBV6-4	TRBJ2-3	NA	TGTGCCAGCAGTGACTCGAGGCAGGGTGGAGATACGCAGTATTTT	CASSDSRQGGDTQYF
NA	TRBV7-3	TRBJ2-1	NA	TGTGCCAGCAGCTCTGACCGATCCGGGGTAAATGAGCAGTTCTTC	CASSSDRSGVNEQFF
few	TRBV4-1	TRBJ1-5	NA	TGCGCCAGCAGCCAAGGTTCTGGGCCCTTCGGTCAGCCCCAGCATTTT	CASSQGSGPFGQPQHF
NA	TRBV7-8	TRBJ2-3	NA	TGTGCCAGCAGCTTAGAACAGGCTACAGATACGCAGTATTTT	CASSLEQATDTQYF
NA	TRBV14	TRBJ2-1	TRBD1	TGTGCCAGCAGCCAAGCCCGACAGGGATGGAATGAGCAGTTCTTC	CASSQARQGWNEQFF
NA	TRBV7-9	TRBJ2-3	NA	TGTGCCAGCGGTTCTAGAAGCACAGATACGCAGTATTTT	CASGSRSTDTQYF
NA	TRBV2	TRBJ1-2	NA	TGTGCCAGCAGTGGGCCAGGGAGATATGGCTACACCTTC	CASSGPGRYGYTF
NA	TRBV2	TRBJ2-2	NA	TGTGCCAGCTCAGGGCGGGCCGCGAACACCGGGGAGCTGTTTTTT	CASSGRAANTGELFF
NA	TRBV2	TRBJ2-5	NA	TGTGCCAGCATACTGTCAGGGAAAGAGACCCAGTACTTC	CASILSGKETQYF
NA	TRBV27	TRBJ2-7	TRBD2	TGTGCCAGCAGTGGGGGTTTGGGGCTAGCGGAAACCTACGAGCAGTACTTC	CASSGGLGLAETYEQYF
NA	TRBV5-6	TRBJ2-7	TRBD1	TGTGCCAGCAGCGGGACAGGGATGGACGAGCAGTACTTC	CASSGTGMDEQYF
NA	TRBV28	TRBJ1-2	NA	TGTGCCAGCAGCTCCGCCGGAACGGGGCACTATGGCTACACCTTC	CASSSAGTGHYGYTF